These 18 T cell receptor beta chains were sequenced from one sample in a study of shared clonotypes between healthy human individuals. Clones were sequenced by immunoSEQ multiplex PCR, and TCRdb holds only the in-frame ones, with some missing. The profile shows 2 million to 2.5 million clones, approximately 94% of them singletons. The material sequenced was naive CD4+ T cells sorted from blood. Noted subset: CD45RA+ positively selected. The receptor source for this set is a man aged 18 to 29 in good health.

J is TRBJ2-5 and V is TRBV30, with D possibly matching TRBD2 (5 bases). V lost 4 bases, J lost 2 bases, and 11 bases lay in between. The CDR3 runs 13 residues. Germline V CDR1 and CDR2: GTSNPN, SVGIG (reference sequence). The CDR3: CAWTLGGQETQYF. The CDR3 DNA reads as TGTGCCTGGACACTAGGTGGGCAAGAGACCCAGTACTTC.

This rearrangement joins TRBV7-9 to TRBJ2-7; D is uncertain. The CDR3 sequence is 12 residues long. V was trimmed by 3 bases and J by 5 bases, leaving 8 bases between them. Per the germline V gene, CDR1 is SEHNR and CDR2 is FQNEAQ (reference sequence). CDR3: CASSFGVDEQYF. The DNA for the CDR3 is TGTGCCAGCAGCTTTGGGGTCGACGAGCAGTACTTC.

The chain is built from TRBV5-1 and TRBJ1-1; D call uncertain. V was pared by 6 bases and J by 1 base, with 4 bases between. The length of the CDR3 is 11 residues. The V gene's germline CDR1 is SGHRS and CDR2 YFSETQ. CDR3 bases: TGCGCCAGCATCCAGAACACTGAAGCTTTCTTT. Its protein is CASIQNTEAFF. Using reference TRBV5-1 and TRBJ1-1 for the parts outside the CDR3, the full variable domain is KAGVTQTPRYLIKTRGQQVTLSCSPISGHRSVSWYQQTPGQGLQFLFEYFSETQRNKGNFPGRFSGRQFSNSRSEMNVSTLELGDSALYLCASIQNTEAFFGQGTRLTVV.

The rearrangement links TRBV5-8 to TRBJ2-5; TRBD2 matches 9 bases. The trim removed 4 bases at V and 0 bases at J, leaving 4 bases unmatched. The germline V gene has CDR1 SGHTS and CDR2 YDEGEE. This CDR3 has 15 amino acids. DNA for the CDR3: TGTGCCAGCAGCACGGGGACTAGCAACCAAGAGACCCAGTACTTC. This gives the protein CASSTGTSNQETQYF.

This clone has just a few counts. The chain has TRBV2 and TRBJ1-6; D ambiguous. The germline V gene has CDR1 SNHLY and CDR2 FYNNEI. The CDR3 extends over 15 amino acids. Trimming cost V 7 bases and J 10 bases, with 20 bases left between them. Here the CDR3 DNA reads TGTGCCAGCAAAGGTCCGGGTAATAGTGGGTCACCCCTCCACTTT. Residues: CASKGPGNSGSPLHF.

The rearrangement uses TRBV18 and TRBJ2-5, with D tentatively TRBD1 or TRBD2 (5 bases each). This CDR3 is built from 14 residues. V was clipped by 4 bases and J by 5 bases, with 14 bases between them. CDR1 and CDR2 (germline): KGHSH, LQKENI. CDR3 amino acids: CASSLTVGEETQYF. The CDR3 DNA reads TGTGCCAGCTCACTGACCGTGGGGGAGGAGACCCAGTACTTC.

The V and J genes are TRBV6-1 and TRBJ2-7, with TRBD1 matching 9 bases. The CDR3 totals 14 residues. Looked up from germline, CDR1 is MNHNS and CDR2 is SASEGT. V lost 9 bases and J lost 2; bases outside the gene matches: 8. The CDR3 coding sequence is TGTGCCAGTAACCGGGACAGGGCGACCTACGAGCAGTACTTC. This sequence encodes CASNRDRATYEQYF.

The chain has TRBV5-6 and TRBJ2-2; 7 nucleotides match TRBD1. This CDR3 is built from 16 residues. The germline CDR1 and CDR2 sequences are SGHDT and YYEEEE. V gave up 3 bases and J gave up 0 bases; unmatched junction bases: 5. The CDR3 nucleotides are TGTGCCAGCAGCTACCGGGACAGACCGAACACCGGGGAGCTGTTTTTT. Encoded protein: CASSYRDRPNTGELFF.

CDR3: CASSAAGLQETQYF. The CDR3 DNA follows: TGTGCCAGCAGCGCCGCGGGGTTGCAAGAGACCCAGTACTTC. The J gene is TRBJ2-5, the V gene TRBV11-2, with D perhaps TRBD2 (6 bases). With 5 bases removed from V and 2 bases from J, the gap between germline ends came to 12 bases. Per the germline V gene, CDR1 is SGHAT and CDR2 is FQNNGV. The CDR3 runs 14 residues.

The chain uses TRBV6-5 and TRBJ2-7, with TRBD2 identical over 7 bases. Trimming at V came to 2 bases and at J to 4 bases, leaving 5 bases not matched to a gene. Germline V gene sequence: CDR1 MNHEY, CDR2 SVGAGI. The CDR3 has 14 amino acids. The CDR3, as DNA: TGTGCCAGCAGTTACGAAGGGACTACATACGAGCAGTACTTC. It specifies CASSYEGTTYEQYF.

The CDR3 region is CAARDRGPGNTIYF. The CDR3, as DNA: TGTGCCGCCCGGGACAGGGGGCCTGGAAACACCATATATTTT. The rearrangement uses TRBV6-5 and TRBJ1-3; TRBD1 agrees at 12 bases. The CDR3 runs 14 residues. J lost 2 bases, V lost 11 bases, and 4 bases had no gene match. Germline V lookup: CDR1 MNHEY, CDR2 SVGAGI.

This clone was detected a few times. Other DNA variants within this sample encode the same CDR3. The chain links TRBV5-1 to TRBJ1-5; D is uncertain. V was pared by 0 bases and J by 0 bases, with 7 bases between. The CDR3 totals 15 residues. Germline V gene data show CDR1 as SGHRS and CDR2 as YFSETQ. The CDR3 sequence: CASSLGGDSNQPQHF. The DNA of the CDR3 is TGCGCCAGCAGCTTGGGCGGTGATAGCAATCAGCCCCAGCATTTT.

The chain couples TRBV7-2 to TRBJ2-1, with unresolved D. CDR1 and CDR2 (germline): SGHTA, FQGNSA. The V end lost 1 base, the J end lost 0 bases, and 7 bases lay between the germline ends. This CDR3 region has 15 residues. In DNA, the CDR3 is TGTGCCAGCAGCTTAGACTACCCCTCCTACAATGAGCAGTTCTTC. Protein: CASSLDYPSYNEQFF.

The CDR3 sequence is CASSLISGGPMEQFF. The CDR3 bases are TGTGCCAGCAGCTTAATTTCGGGAGGGCCTATGGAGCAGTTCTTC. The V call is TRBV7-9, the J call TRBJ2-1; 8 bases are shared with TRBD2. The CDR3 is made up of 15 amino acids. V gave up 2 bases and J gave up 10 bases; unmatched junction bases: 10. Looked up from germline, CDR1 is SEHNR and CDR2 is FQNEAQ (reference sequence).

The chain recombines TRBV5-1 with TRBJ1-2; TRBD1 might be the D (5 bases). Germline V lookup: CDR1 SGHRS, CDR2 YFSETQ. This CDR3 is built from 15 residues. Trimming shortened V by 0 bases and J by 3 bases, and 12 bases separated the two germline ends. The CDR3 nucleotides are TGCGCCAGCAGCTTGGCCCCTGGGGGAGACTATGGCTACACCTTC. It specifies CASSLAPGGDYGYTF.

The chain joins TRBV2 to TRBJ1-1; D uncertain. The CDR3 sequence is 13 residues long. CDR1 is SNHLY, CDR2 FYNNEI, per germline. The germline V and J ends were trimmed by 3 bases and 13 bases, with 18 bases remaining between them. The CDR3 DNA is TGTGCCAGCAGTGAGGAATATAGCGGTTCTGGTTTCTTT. Amino acid sequence: CASSEEYSGSGFF.

This clone was detected only once. DNA of the CDR3: TGTGCCAGCAGTTGGTTTTCGAACACTGAAGCTTTCTTT. Translating gives CASSWFSNTEAFF. The rearrangement links TRBV6-6 to TRBJ1-1; D gene uncertain. The germline V gene encodes CDR1 MNHNY and CDR2 SVGAGI (reference sequence). Trimming removed 4 bases at V and 1 base at J, with 7 bases between. The CDR3 has 13 residues.

This clone was observed a single time. V gene TRBV13 combines with J gene TRBJ2-3, with D possibly TRBD2 on 6 matching bases. Germline V gene data show CDR1 as PRHDT and CDR2 as FYEKMQ (reference sequence). Trimming shortened V by 3 bases and J by 3 bases, and 22 bases separated the two germline ends. The CDR3 is 18 residues long. The CDR3 DNA follows: TGTGCCAGCAGCTTCAGGCGGGGCGACCGGCTAGGAACAGATACGCAGTATTTT. Translated, it gives CASSFRRGDRLGTDTQYF.